This T cell receptor (beta chain) was retrieved from a study of T-cell memory formation after mild COVID-19. Background on the study: TCR clusters showed largely donor specificity. Study results and limitations: Day 37-peaking second-wave clones had unconfirmed SARS-CoV-2 specificity. Among contracting clones, CD4+ were mainly CM/EM and CD8+ enriched in EMRA. Some clones that responded were present in memory (sampled pre-infection), which suggests cross-reactive memory joined.

A single record per CDR3 protein comes from TCRdb applying MiXCR to the 5' RACE reads. The data show 340,000 or so distinct CDR3 sequences, 10% to 15% seen once. This clonotype has a count of ten or more. Its target is unknown. This CDR3 spans 12 amino acids. V lost 2 bases and J lost 5, with 6 bases in between. Germline CDR1 and CDR2: SGHVT and SQSDAQ. This sequence joins TRBV7-4 and TRBJ1-1; D is unclear. The sequence was obtained from a man aged 18 to 35 who had mild COVID-19 (a few samples of this study predate the infection). Cell type and time point are not known. The sequencing sample was made of PBMCs or a T cell subset sorted from them (not recorded which). The CDR3 here is CASSLSCTEAFF. CDR3 DNA sequence: TGTGCCAGCAGCTTATCCTGTACTGAAGCTTTCTTT.